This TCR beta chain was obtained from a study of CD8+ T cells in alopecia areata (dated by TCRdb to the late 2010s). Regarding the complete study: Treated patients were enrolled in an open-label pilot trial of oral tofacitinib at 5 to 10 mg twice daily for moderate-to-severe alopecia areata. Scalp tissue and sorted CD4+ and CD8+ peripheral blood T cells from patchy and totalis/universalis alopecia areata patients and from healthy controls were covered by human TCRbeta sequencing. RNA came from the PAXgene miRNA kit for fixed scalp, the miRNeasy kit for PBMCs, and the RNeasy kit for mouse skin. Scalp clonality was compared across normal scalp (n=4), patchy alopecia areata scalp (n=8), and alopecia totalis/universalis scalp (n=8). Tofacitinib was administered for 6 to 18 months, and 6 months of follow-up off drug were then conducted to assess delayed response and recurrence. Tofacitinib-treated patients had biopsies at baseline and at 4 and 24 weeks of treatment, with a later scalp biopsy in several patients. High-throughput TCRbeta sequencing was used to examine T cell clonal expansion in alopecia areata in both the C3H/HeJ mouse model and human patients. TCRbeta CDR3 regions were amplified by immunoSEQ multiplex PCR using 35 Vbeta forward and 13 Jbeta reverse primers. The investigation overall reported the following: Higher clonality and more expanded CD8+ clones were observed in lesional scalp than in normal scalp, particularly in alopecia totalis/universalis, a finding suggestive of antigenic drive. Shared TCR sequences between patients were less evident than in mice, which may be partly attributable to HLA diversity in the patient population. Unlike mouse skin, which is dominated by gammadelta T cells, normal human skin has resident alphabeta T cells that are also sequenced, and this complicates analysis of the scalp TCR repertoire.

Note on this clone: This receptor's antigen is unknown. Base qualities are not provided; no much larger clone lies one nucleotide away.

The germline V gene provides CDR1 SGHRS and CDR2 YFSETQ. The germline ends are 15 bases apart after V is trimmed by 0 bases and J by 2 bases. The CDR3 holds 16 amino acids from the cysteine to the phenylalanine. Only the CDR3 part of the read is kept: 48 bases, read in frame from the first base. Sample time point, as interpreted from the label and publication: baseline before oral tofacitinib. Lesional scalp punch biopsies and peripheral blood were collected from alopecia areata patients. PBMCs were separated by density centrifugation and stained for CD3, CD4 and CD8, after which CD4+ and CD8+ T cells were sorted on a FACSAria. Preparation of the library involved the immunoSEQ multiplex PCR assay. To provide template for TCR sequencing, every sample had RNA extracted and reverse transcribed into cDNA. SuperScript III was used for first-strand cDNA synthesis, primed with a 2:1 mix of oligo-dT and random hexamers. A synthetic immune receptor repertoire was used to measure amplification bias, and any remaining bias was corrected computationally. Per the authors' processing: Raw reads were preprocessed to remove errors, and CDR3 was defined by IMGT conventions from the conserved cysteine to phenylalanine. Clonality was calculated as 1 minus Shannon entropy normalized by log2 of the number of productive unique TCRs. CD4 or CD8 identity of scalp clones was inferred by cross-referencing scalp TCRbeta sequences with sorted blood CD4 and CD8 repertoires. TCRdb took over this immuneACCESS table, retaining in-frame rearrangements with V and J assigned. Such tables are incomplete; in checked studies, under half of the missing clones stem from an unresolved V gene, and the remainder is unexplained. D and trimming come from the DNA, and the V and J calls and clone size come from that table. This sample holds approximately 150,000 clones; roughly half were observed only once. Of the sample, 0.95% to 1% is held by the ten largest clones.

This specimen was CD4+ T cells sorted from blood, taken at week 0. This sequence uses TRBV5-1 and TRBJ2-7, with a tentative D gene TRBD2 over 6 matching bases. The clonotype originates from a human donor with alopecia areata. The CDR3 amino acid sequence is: CASSLGMGGGTYEQYF. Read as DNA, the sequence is TGCGCCAGCAGCTTGGGTATGGGCGGAGGGACCTACGAGCAGTACTTC.